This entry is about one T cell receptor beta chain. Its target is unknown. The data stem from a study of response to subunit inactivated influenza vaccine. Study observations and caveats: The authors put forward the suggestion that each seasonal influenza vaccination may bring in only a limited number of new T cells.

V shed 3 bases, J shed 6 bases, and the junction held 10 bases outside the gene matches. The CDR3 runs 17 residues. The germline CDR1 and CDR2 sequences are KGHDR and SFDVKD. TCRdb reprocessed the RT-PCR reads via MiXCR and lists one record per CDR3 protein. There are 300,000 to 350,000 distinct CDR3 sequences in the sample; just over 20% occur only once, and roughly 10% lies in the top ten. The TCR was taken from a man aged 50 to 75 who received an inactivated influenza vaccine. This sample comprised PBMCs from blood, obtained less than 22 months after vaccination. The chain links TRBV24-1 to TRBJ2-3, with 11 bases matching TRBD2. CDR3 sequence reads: CATSDPIAGGVEDTQYF. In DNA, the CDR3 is TGTGCCACCAGTGATCCTATAGCGGGAGGGGTCGAGGATACGCAGTATTTT.